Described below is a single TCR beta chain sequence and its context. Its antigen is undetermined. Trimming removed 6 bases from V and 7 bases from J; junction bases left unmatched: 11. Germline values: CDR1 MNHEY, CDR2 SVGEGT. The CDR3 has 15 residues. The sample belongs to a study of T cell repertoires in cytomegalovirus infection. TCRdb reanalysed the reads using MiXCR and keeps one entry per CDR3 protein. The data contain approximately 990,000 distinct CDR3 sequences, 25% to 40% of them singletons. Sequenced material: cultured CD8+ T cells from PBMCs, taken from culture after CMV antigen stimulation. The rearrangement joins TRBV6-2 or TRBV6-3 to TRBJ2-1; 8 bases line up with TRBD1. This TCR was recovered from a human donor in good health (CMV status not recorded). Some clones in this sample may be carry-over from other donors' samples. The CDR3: CASSDSRDRLNEQFF. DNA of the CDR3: TGTGCCAGCAGCGACTCACGGGACAGGTTGAATGAGCAGTTCTTC.